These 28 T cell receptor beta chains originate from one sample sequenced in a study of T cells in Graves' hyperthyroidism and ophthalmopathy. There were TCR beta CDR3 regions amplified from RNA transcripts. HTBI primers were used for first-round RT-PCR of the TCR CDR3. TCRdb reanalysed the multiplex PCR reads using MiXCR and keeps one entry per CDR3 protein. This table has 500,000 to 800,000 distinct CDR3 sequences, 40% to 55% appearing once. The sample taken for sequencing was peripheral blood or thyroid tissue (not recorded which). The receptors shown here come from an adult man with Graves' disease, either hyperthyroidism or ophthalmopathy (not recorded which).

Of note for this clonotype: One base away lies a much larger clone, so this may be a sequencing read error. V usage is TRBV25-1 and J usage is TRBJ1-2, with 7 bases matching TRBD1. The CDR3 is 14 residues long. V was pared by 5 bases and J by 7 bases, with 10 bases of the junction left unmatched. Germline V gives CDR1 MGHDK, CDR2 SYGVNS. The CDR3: CASSPPGQYCGYTF. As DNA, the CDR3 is TGTGCCAGCAGTCCTCCGGGACAGTACTGTGGCTACACCTTC.

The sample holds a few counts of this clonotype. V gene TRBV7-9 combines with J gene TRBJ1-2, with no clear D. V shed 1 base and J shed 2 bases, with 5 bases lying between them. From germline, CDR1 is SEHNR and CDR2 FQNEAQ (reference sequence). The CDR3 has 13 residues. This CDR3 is CASSLGENYGYTF. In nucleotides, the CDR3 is TGTGCCAGCAGCTTAGGAGAAAACTATGGCTACACCTTC.

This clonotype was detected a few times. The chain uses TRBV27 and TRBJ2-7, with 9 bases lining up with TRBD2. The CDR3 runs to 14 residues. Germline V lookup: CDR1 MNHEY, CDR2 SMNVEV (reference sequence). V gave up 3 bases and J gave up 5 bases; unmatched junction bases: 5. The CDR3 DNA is TGTGCCAGCAGTTTCGGCGGGAGGGTCGACGAGCAGTACTTC. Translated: CASSFGGRVDEQYF.

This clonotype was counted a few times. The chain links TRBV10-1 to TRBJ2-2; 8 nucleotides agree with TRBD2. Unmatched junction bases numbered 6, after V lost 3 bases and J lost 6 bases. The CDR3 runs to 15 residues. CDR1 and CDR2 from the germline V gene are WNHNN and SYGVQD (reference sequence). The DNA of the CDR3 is TGCGCCAGCAGTGATGCTAGCGGGTTGCCCGGGGAGCTGTTTTTT. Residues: CASSDASGLPGELFF.

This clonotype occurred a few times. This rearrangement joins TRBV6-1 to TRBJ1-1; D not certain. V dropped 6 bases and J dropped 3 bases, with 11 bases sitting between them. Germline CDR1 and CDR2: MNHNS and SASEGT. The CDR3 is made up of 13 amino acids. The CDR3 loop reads CASRTYGDTEAFF. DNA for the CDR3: TGTGCCAGCAGGACCTACGGGGACACTGAAGCTTTCTTT.

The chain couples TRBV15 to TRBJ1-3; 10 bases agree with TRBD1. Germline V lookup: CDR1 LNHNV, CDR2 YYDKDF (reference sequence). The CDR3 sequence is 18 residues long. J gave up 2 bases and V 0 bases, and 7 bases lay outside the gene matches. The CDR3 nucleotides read TGTGCCACCAGCAGAGATTGGACAGGGGGAGGGCCTGGAAACACCATATATTTT. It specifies CATSRDWTGGGPGNTIYF.

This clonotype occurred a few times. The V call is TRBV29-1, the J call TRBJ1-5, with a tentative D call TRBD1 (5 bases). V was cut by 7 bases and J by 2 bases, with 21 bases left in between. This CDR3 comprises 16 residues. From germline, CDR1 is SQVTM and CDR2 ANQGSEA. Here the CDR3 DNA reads TGCAGCGCTAAGGTTGGCAGCGGGACCGGCAATCAGCCCCAGCATTTT. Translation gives CSAKVGSGTGNQPQHF.

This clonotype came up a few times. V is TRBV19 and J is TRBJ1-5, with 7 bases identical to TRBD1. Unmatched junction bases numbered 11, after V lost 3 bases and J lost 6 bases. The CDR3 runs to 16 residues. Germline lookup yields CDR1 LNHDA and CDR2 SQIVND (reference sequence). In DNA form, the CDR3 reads TGTGCCAGTAGTATTGGAGACAGGGACTATTTTCAGCCCCAGCATTTT. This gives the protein CASSIGDRDYFQPQHF.

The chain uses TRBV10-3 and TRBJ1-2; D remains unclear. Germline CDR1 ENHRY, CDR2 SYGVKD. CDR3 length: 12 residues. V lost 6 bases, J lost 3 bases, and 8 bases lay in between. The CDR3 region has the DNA TGTGCCATCAGCGTTGGGGACTATGGCTACACCTTC. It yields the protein CAISVGDYGYTF.

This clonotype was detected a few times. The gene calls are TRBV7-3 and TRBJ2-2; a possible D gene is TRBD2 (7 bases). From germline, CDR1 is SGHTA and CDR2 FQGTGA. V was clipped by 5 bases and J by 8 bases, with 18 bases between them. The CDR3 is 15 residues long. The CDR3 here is CASSLGGTTPGELFF. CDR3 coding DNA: TGTGCCAGCAGCCTAGGGGGGACTACCCCAGGGGAGCTGTTTTTT.

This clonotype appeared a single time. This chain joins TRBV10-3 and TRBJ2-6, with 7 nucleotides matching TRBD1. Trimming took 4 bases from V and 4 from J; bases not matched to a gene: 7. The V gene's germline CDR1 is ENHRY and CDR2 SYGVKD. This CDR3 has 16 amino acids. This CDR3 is CAISADRVAGANVLTF. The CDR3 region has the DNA TGTGCCATCAGTGCCGACAGGGTAGCCGGGGCCAACGTCCTGACTTTC.

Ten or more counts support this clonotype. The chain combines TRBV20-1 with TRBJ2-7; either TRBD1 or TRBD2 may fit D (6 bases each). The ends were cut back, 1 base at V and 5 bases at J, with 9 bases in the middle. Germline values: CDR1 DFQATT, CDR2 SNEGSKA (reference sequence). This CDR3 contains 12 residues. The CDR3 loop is CSARGGADEQYF. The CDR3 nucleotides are TGCAGTGCTAGAGGGGGGGCGGACGAGCAGTACTTC.

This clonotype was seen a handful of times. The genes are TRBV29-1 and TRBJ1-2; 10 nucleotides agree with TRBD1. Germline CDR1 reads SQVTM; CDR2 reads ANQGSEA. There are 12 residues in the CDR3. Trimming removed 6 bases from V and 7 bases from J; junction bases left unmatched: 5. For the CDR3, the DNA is TGCAGCGTGTCGACAGGGGGCCTTGGCTACACCTTC. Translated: CSVSTGGLGYTF.

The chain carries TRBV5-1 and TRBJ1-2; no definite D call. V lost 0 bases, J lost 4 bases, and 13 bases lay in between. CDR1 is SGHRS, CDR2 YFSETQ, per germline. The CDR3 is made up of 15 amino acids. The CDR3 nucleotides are TGCGCCAGCAGCTTGGCCGCGGGAGCGGTCTATGGCTACACCTTC. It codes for CASSLAAGAVYGYTF.

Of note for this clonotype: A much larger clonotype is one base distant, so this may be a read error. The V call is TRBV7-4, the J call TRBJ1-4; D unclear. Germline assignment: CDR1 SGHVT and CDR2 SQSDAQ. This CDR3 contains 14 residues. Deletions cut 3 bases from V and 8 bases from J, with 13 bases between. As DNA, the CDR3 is TGTGCCAGCAGCTTTCCGATGGAACTAGAAAAACTGTTTTTT. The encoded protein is CASSFPMELEKLFF.

The DNA of the CDR3 is TGTGCCAGCAGTGAAGCGCTTCTGCTAGCGGGGGGCCAAGAGACCCAGTACTTC. This encodes CASSEALLLAGGQETQYF. V and J are TRBV2 and TRBJ2-5, with TRBD2 matching over 11 bases. Germline CDR1 is SNHLY and CDR2 is FYNNEI. The CDR3 contains 18 residues. Unmatched junction bases numbered 7, after V lost 0 bases and J lost 1 base.

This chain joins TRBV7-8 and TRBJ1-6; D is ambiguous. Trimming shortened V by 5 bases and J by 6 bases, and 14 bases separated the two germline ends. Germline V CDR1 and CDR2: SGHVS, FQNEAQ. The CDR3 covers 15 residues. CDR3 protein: CASSPGSQPNSPLHF. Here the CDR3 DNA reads TGTGCCAGCAGCCCGGGGAGTCAGCCTAATTCACCCCTCCACTTT. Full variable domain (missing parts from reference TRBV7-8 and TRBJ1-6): GAGVSQSPRYKVAKRGQDVALRCDPISGHVSLFWYQQALGQGPEFLTYFQNEAQLDKSGLPSDRFFAERPEGSVSTLKIQRTQQEDSAVYLCASSPGSQPNSPLHFGNGTRLTVT.

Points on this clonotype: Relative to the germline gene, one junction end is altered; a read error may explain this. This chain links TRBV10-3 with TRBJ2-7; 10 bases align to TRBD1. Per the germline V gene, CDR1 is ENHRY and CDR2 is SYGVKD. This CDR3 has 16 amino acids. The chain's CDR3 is CASSYSKGQGTYEQYF. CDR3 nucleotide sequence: TGTGCCAGCAGTTACTCGAAGGGACAGGGGACCTACGAGCAGTACTTC.

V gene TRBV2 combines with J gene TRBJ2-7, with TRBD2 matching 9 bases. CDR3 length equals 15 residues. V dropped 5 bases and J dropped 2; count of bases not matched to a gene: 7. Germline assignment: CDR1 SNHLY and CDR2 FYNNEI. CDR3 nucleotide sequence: TGTGCCAGCAGTTTTGTAGCGGGGGCAGCCTACGAGCAGTACTTC. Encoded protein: CASSFVAGAAYEQYF.

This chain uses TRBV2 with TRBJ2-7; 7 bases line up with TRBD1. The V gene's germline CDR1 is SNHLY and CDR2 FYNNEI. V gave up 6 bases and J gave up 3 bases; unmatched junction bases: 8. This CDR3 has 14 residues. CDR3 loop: CASSQLTGIYEQYF. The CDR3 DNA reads TGTGCCAGCAGCCAATTGACAGGGATCTACGAGCAGTACTTC. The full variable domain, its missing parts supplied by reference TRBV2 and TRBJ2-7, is EPEVTQTPSHQVTQMGQEVILRCVPISNHLYFYWYRQILGQKVEFLVSFYNNEISEKSEIFDDQFSVERPDGSNFTLKIRSTKLEDSAMYFCASSQLTGIYEQYFGPGTRLTVT.

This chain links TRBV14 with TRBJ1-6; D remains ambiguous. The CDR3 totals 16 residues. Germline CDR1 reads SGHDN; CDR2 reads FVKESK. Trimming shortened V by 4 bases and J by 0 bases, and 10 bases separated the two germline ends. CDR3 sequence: CASSLALSSYNSPLHF. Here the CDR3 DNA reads TGTGCCAGCAGCCTTGCTCTTAGCTCCTATAATTCACCCCTCCACTTT.

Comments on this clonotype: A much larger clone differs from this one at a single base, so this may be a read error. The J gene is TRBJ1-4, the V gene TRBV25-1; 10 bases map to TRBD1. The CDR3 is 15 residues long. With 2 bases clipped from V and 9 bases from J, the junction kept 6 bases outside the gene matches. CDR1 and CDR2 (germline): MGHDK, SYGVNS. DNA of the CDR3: TGTGCCAGCAGTGAAGGCGGACAGGGGGACCAAAAACTGTTTTTT. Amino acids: CASSEGGQGDQKLFF.

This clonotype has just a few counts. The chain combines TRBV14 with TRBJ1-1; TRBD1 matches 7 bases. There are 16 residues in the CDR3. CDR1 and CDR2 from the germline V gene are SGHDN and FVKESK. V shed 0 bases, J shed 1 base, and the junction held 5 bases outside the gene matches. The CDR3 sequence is CASSQDYRGQNTEAFF. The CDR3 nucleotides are TGTGCCAGCAGCCAAGACTACAGGGGACAGAACACTGAAGCTTTCTTT.

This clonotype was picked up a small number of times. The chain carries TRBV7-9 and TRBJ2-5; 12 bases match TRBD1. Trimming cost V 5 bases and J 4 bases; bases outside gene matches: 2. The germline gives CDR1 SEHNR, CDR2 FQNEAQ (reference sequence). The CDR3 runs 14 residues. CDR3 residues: CASSKGQGAETQYF. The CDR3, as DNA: TGTGCCAGCAGCAAGGGACAGGGGGCAGAGACCCAGTACTTC.

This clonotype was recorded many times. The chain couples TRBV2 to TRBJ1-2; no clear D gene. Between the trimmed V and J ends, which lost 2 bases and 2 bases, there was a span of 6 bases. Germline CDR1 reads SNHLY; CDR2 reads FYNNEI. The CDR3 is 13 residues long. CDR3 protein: CASSETINYGYTF. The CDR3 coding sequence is TGTGCCAGCAGTGAAACCATCAACTATGGCTACACCTTC.

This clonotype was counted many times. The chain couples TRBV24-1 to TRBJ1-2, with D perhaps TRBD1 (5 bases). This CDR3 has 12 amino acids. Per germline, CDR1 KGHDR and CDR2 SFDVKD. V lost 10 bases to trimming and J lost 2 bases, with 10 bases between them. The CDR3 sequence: CATSPGNYGYTF. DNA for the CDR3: TGTGCCACGAGTCCAGGGAACTATGGCTACACCTTC.

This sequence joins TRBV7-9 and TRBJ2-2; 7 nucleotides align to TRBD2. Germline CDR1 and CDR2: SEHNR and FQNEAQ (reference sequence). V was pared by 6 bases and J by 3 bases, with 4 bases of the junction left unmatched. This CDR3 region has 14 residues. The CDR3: CASRRGLDTGELFF. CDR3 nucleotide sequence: TGTGCCAGCAGGCGGGGGTTGGACACCGGGGAGCTGTTTTTT.

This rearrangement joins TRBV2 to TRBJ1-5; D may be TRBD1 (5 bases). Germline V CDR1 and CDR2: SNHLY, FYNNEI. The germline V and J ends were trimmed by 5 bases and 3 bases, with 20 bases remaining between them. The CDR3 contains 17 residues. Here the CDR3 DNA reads TGTGCCAGCAGTTACTCGAAAGGAAGGACATCCAATCAGCCCCAGCATTTT. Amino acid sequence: CASSYSKGRTSNQPQHF.